The 2 T cell receptor beta chains presented below share a single source sample, sequenced in a study of shared T cell receptors in the human thymus. Generated by immunoSEQ multiplex PCR, the TCRdb table keeps only in-frame clones and is missing some. The data show about 380,000 clones, around 95% seen once. Sequencing used thymocytes. The receptors come from a human donor.

The rearrangement joins TRBV14 to TRBJ2-6, with 9 bases identical to TRBD1. Per the germline V gene, CDR1 is SGHDN and CDR2 is FVKESK. V lost 3 bases and J lost 2; bases outside the gene matches: 8. The CDR3 consists of 18 residues. As DNA, the CDR3 is TGTGCCAGCAGCCAGTGGTTGGACAGGGGTACTGGGGCCAACGTCCTGACTTTC. This translates into CASSQWLDRGTGANVLTF.

The chain has TRBV6-5 and TRBJ1-4, with a weak D call TRBD1 (6 bases). This CDR3 contains 15 residues. CDR1 is MNHEY, CDR2 SVGAGI, per germline. V was clipped by 0 bases and J by 4 bases, with 9 bases between them. Here the CDR3 reads CASSYSNRVNEKLFF. The CDR3 DNA follows: TGTGCCAGCAGTTACTCAAACAGGGTTAATGAAAAACTGTTTTTT.